These T cell receptor beta chains were read from a single sample in a study of PD-1 blockade in mismatch repair-deficient tumors. Only in-frame clones appear in the TCRdb table, and some are missing; sequencing was by immunoSEQ multiplex PCR. The profile covers approximately 63,000 clones, with around 89% appearing a single time and more than 11% taken by the ten largest. Source: peripheral blood, taken 52 weeks after starting pembrolizumab. These receptors were obtained from an adult with mismatch repair-deficient cancer. The CDR3 runs from the conserved cysteine through the conserved F or W. Each record gives: V gene, D gene, clone size, CDR3 length, J gene, CDR3 DNA, CDR3 protein. The D gene is left open where the match is weak. The size field is filled for only some rows; it gives once, few, many or a size class.

TRBV6-6	-	-	14	TRBJ2-7	TGTGCCAGCATTTCCCGGGGGCCGTCCGCCGAGCAGTACTTC	CASISRGPSAEQYF
TRBV29-1	TRBD2	-	15	TRBJ2-1	TGCAGCGTTGAAGGGACTAGCGAGGCCTACAATGAGCAGTTCTTC	CSVEGTSEAYNEQFF
TRBV7-5	-	-	20	TRBJ2-1	TGTGTCAGAAGCTTAGCGGGGCGGGAGTTCACCGTCGTTCTGGACAATGAGCAGTTCTTC	CVRSLAGREFTVVLDNEQFF
TRBV5-6	-	-	13	TRBJ1-1	TGTGCCAGCAGCCCAGGAGGGTCCACTGAAGCTTTCTTT	CASSPGGSTEAFF
TRBV30	TRBD1	few	15	TRBJ2-7	TGTGCCTGGAGTGTAGCTGCCGGGGACAGGGTCGAGCAGTACTTC	CAWSVAAGDRVEQYF
TRBV7-6	TRBD1	-	13	TRBJ2-3	TGTGCCAGCAGCTTGGACAGGGGCGATACGCAGTATTTT	CASSLDRGDTQYF
TRBV5-1	-	once	15	TRBJ2-2	TGCGCGACCCAGCTTGGCCAGGGAGGAACCGGGGAGCTGTTTTTT	CATQLGQGGTGELFF
TRBV27	TRBD1	once	15	TRBJ1-2	TGTGCCAGCAGTTCGGGACAGGGAGGGCTCTATGGCTACACCTTC	CASSSGQGGLYGYTF
TRBV15	-	once	15	TRBJ1-5	TGTGCCACCAGCAGAGATCGAGGAAGTAATCAGCCCCAGCATTTT	CATSRDRGSNQPQHF
TRBV6-5	TRBD1	once	15	TRBJ1-5	TGTGCCAGCAGTTCAGGGGGCCGTAGCAATCAGCCCCAGCATTTT	CASSSGGRSNQPQHF
TRBV19	-	-	16	TRBJ2-1	TGTGCCAGTATGATAACGGGAAGTCCCTCCTACAATGAGCAGTTCTTC	CASMITGSPSYNEQFF
TRBV5-6	-	once	18	TRBJ2-5	TGTGCCAGCAGCCCAACAGGTACAGGAGGGAGGCCCGAAGAGACCCAGTACTTC	CASSPTGTGGRPEETQYF
TRBV6-6	-	-	15	TRBJ1-2	TGTGCCAGCATTCATTCACCGGGGGGCCACTATGGCTACACCTTC	CASIHSPGGHYGYTF
TRBV10-1	-	-	14	TRBJ2-5	TGCGCCAGCAGTGAGGACACCTGGGGGGAGACCCAGTACTTC	CASSEDTWGETQYF
TRBV25-1	-	-	16	TRBJ2-2	TGTGCCAGCAGTGAATCGTACACCACGAACACCGGGGAGCTGTTTTTT	CASSESYTTNTGELFF
TRBV4-1	-	-	15	TRBJ2-7	TGCGCCAGCAGCCAAGTTGGGGTGATCCGGGTCGAGCAGTACTTC	CASSQVGVIRVEQYF
TRBV27	TRBD1	-	13	TRBJ2-7	TGTGCCAGCAGTTTTAACAGGGGCTACGAGCAGTACTTC	CASSFNRGYEQYF
TRBV6-6	-	few	13	TRBJ2-2	TGTGCCAGCAGGGGACTCAACACCGGGGAGCTGTTTTTT	CASRGLNTGELFF